This passage covers 13 T cell receptor beta chains from one sample sequenced in a study of early stage breast cancer tumors. Method: immunoSEQ multiplex PCR; TCRdb's copy keeps in-frame clones and lacks some. Of 55,000 to 70,000 clones in the sample, around 80% were seen once. Sequenced material: blood. The source of these receptors is a person aged 40 to 49 with breast cancer.

This clone was picked up a small number of times. Other DNA sequences of this sample code for an identical CDR3. The V call is TRBV7-9, the J call TRBJ2-7, with 7 bases lining up with TRBD1. Germline CDR1 reads SEHNR; CDR2 reads FQNEAQ (reference sequence). CDR3 length: 12 amino acids. With V trimmed by 2 bases and J by 5 bases, 0 bases remained unmatched. The DNA of the CDR3 is TGTGCCAGCAGCTTAACAGGGGACGAGCAGTACTTC. This sequence encodes CASSLTGDEQYF.

This chain connects TRBV29-1 to TRBJ1-2; D perhaps matches TRBD1 (6 bases). The CDR3 extends over 12 amino acids. CDR1 and CDR2 (germline): SQVTM, ANQGSEA. The ends were cut back, 8 bases at V and 5 bases at J, with 15 bases in the middle. The CDR3 loop reads CSTRQAGYGYTF. The CDR3 DNA reads as TGCAGCACCCGACAGGCTGGGTATGGCTACACCTTC.

This clone was found a few times. The rearrangement uses TRBV14 and TRBJ2-7; D gene ambiguous. Germline V gene lookup returns CDR1 SGHDN and CDR2 FVKESK. The CDR3 contains 14 residues. The V gene lost 5 bases and the J gene lost 2 bases, with 13 bases spanning the gap. In DNA form, the CDR3 reads TGTGCCAGCAGCTTTACTTGGCAGGCCTACGAGCAGTACTTC. Its protein product is CASSFTWQAYEQYF.

The V gene is TRBV7-2, the J gene TRBJ1-2; no reliable D call. V lost 6 bases and J lost 4, with 15 bases in between. The CDR3 is 14 residues long. CDR1 SGHTA and CDR2 FQGNSA come from the germline V gene. CDR3 loop: CASSKFGQPYGYTF. DNA for the CDR3: TGTGCCAGCAGTAAGTTCGGGCAGCCCTATGGCTACACCTTC. The complete variable domain, with remaining parts taken from reference TRBV7-2 and TRBJ1-2, reads GAGVSQSPSNKVTEKGKDVELRCDPISGHTALYWYRQSLGQGLEFLIYFQGNSAPDKSGLPSDRFSAERTGGSVSTLTIQRTQQEDSAVYLCASSKFGQPYGYTFGSGTRLTVV.

This clone has just a few counts. This rearrangement joins TRBV5-1 to TRBJ1-2; D remains unclear. Trimming took 4 bases from V and 2 from J, leaving 9 bases between them. Germline V lookup: CDR1 SGHRS, CDR2 YFSETQ. The CDR3 totals 13 residues. The CDR3 sequence is CASSHDGNYGYTF. The CDR3 bases are TGCGCCAGCAGCCACGACGGAAACTATGGCTACACCTTC.

The chain recombines TRBV28 with TRBJ1-2, with D uncertain. The CDR3 spans 11 residues. The V gene's germline CDR1 is MDHEN and CDR2 SYDVKM. Between the trimmed V and J ends, which lost 6 bases and 4 bases, there was a span of 6 bases. The CDR3 is CASRQSYGYTF. The CDR3 DNA reads as TGTGCCAGCAGACAGTCCTATGGCTACACCTTC.

CDR3 DNA sequence: TGTGCCAGCAGTGACCCCTGGCAGCCCCAGCATTTT. Amino acids: CASSDPWQPQHF. This sequence joins TRBV6-4 and TRBJ1-5, with D unresolved. Per the germline V gene, CDR1 is MRHNA and CDR2 is SNTAGT. The CDR3 contains 12 residues. Trimming removed 2 bases from V and 7 bases from J, with 6 bases in between.

This clone appeared a single time. The J gene is TRBJ1-2, the V gene TRBV5-5; D might be TRBD1 (5 bases). Germline assignment: CDR1 SGHKS and CDR2 YYEKEE (reference sequence). V was pared by 5 bases and J by 8 bases, with 16 bases between. The CDR3 is 13 residues long. CDR3 amino acids: CASSRDVVVGYTF. The DNA of the CDR3 is TGTGCCAGCAGTCGGGACGTAGTCGTAGGCTACACCTTC.

This clone has a single count. The V call is TRBV23-1, the J call TRBJ1-5; tentative D call: TRBD1 (6 bases). TRBV23-1 carries the ORF label, with uncertain function. This CDR3 spans 14 amino acids. Trimming took off 6 bases at V and 3 bases at J, with 12 bases between the two ends. CDR3 DNA sequence: TGCGCCAGCAGCTCCGGGACACACAATCAGCCCCAGCATTTT. Amino acid sequence: CASSSGTHNQPQHF.

The V gene is TRBV10-3, the J gene TRBJ2-5; D gene ambiguous. Germline-derived CDR1 and CDR2 are ENHRY and SYGVKD. V lost 0 bases to trimming and J lost 2 bases, with 10 bases between them. The CDR3 covers 15 residues. CDR3 region: CAISESFGPQETQYF. The CDR3 DNA reads as TGTGCCATCAGTGAGTCGTTTGGGCCTCAAGAGACCCAGTACTTC.

The chain uses TRBV19 and TRBJ2-1; no reliable D call. V lost 6 bases and J lost 15, with 15 bases in between. The germline V gene encodes CDR1 LNHDA and CDR2 SQIVND (reference sequence). The CDR3 sequence is 11 residues long. This CDR3 is CASSLRARLFF. The CDR3 bases are TGTGCCAGTAGCCTCCGGGCAAGGCTGTTCTTC.

The genes are TRBV2 and TRBJ2-6, with D possibly being TRBD2 (5 bases). The CDR3 sequence is 17 residues long. Trimming shortened V by 3 bases and J by 2 bases, and 14 bases separated the two germline ends. The germline CDR1 and CDR2 sequences are SNHLY and FYNNEI. For the CDR3, the DNA is TGTGCCAGCAGTGAGGCCGGGGTTAGGACTGGGGCCAACGTCCTGACTTTC. Translating gives CASSEAGVRTGANVLTF.

With respect to this clone: The same CDR3 arises from other DNA sequences in this sample as well. The V call is TRBV7-3, the J call TRBJ1-1, with unresolved D. V shed 1 base and J shed 0 bases, with 3 bases lying between them. The CDR3 extends over 13 amino acids. Germline loops: CDR1 SGHTA, CDR2 FQGTGA. The CDR3 bases are TGTGCCAGCAGCTTAAGTCTGAACACTGAAGCTTTCTTT. Protein sequence: CASSLSLNTEAFF.